This section outlines one TCR beta chain sequence together with its context. Its antigen is currently not known. At one boundary the junction diverges from the germline segment, which might be a read error. The sample belongs to a study of beta chain features in type 1 diabetes (dated by TCRdb to the late 2010s). Context from the whole study: Mean age, gender distribution, total cell number and subset yield were not different between patients and healthy donors. A total of 90 million to 120 million sorted cells were examined across all samples, and a strong correlation was observed between cell number per subset and RNA yield. In the study, recently diagnosed type 1 diabetes patients and matched healthy donors were compared on the TCRB repertoires of their sorted circulating CD4+ T cell subsets. Naive and central memory subsets were obtained from all 30 or so donors, but regulatory and stem cell-like memory subsets were isolated from only 8 patients and roughly 8 healthy donors. What the research found in general, with its limitations: Naive, central memory and regulatory TCRB repertoires appeared more similar among patients than among healthy donors. Because small numbers of individuals were included in the HLA sub-analyses, any influence of HLA type on TCRB rearrangement was left unresolved. Sequencing cDNA rather than genomic DNA could over-represent highly expressing activated cells, although activation and CD3 levels did not differ between groups. PCR may preferentially amplify shorter templates, but because patient and control samples were amplified and corrected together, any resulting skew would affect both groups equally. In all four CD4+ subsets, TCRB CDR3 length was moderately but significantly shorter in type 1 diabetes patients. At VDJ recombination sites, type 1 diabetes patients had fewer insertions and more deleted nucleotides, which implies abnormalities in thymic rearrangement.

Taken from the germline V gene (reference sequence), the CDR1 and CDR2 loops are SEHNR and FQNEAQ. The CDR3 has 12 amino acids, counting the end cysteine and phenylalanine. Solely the CDR3 DNA is kept, with 36 bases framed from the first base. Each donor gave one peripheral blood draw, roughly 120 mL on average, collected into heparinised tubes. A BD FACSAria II and a panel including CD45RO, CCR7, CD25, CD127, CD95 and CD27 were used to sort naive, central memory, regulatory and stem cell-like memory CD4+ T cells. All sorted populations exceeded 95% purity. PBMCs were isolated right away by Lymphoprep density gradient centrifugation and were stained directly, without culture. So that batch effects would be minimized, each experiment stained and sorted samples in pairs, pairing one healthy donor with one patient. The entire isolated RNA was reverse transcribed using the High Capacity cDNA Reverse Transcription Kit, and thus expressed TCRB transcripts were sequenced. Naive, central memory and regulatory T cell samples underwent deep immunoSEQ sequencing, averaging about 3.57 million total reads per sample. Sorted cells were lysed in RLT buffer and RNA was extracted with DNase-treated RNeasy Micro or Mini kits, depending on cell number. Each cell subset was processed separately to prevent cross-contamination, with patient and healthy donor samples processed together. TCRB sequences were amplified from cDNA with the immunoSEQ multiplex PCR, producing 87-bp fragments spanning the CDR3 region. Sequencing of the amplicons was performed on the Illumina HiSeq platform. For the original study's pipeline: Synthetic template baselines were used to correct PCR bias computationally, reads within Hamming distance 2 were collapsed, and singletons that could not be merged were discarded. Reads were aligned against IMGT to assign V, D and J genes, CDR3 length and insertions or deletions at six rearrangement sites. Within each subset, clonotype counts were normalized to sorted cell number, and only after that were true diversity and Gini coefficients computed with the tcR R package. The overlap coefficient, calculated on TCRB nucleotide sequences, was used to measure repertoire sharing. TCRdb provides this immuneACCESS table in a form limited to in-frame rearrangements. Some clones are lacking; in checked studies, under half of them reflect an unresolved V gene, and why the rest are absent is not known. V and J calls and clone size are copied from that table; D and trimming were computed from the DNA. This sample lists around 160,000 clones; approximately 9.1% were detected once. Approximately 0.7% of the sample comes from the top ten.

The material sequenced was central memory CD4+ T cells from blood. This TCR was recovered from a woman in her 30s with type 1 diabetes. The chain is assembled from TRBV7-9 and TRBJ1-5; D gene: possibly TRBD1, on 5 matching bases. The DNA sequence follows: TGTGCCAGCAGGTTAGAGGGGACTCGCCTACATTTT. This sequence encodes CASRLEGTRLHF.